These T cell receptor beta chains were read from a single sample in a study of CD8+CD57+ T cells in acquired aplastic anemia. Using its own MiXCR run on the reads, TCRdb lists one record per CDR3 protein. The sample records over 200,000 distinct CDR3 sequences, 61% being singletons. Sequencing used sorted CD4+, CD8+, or CD8+CD57+ T cells (not recorded which) from PBMCs. These TCRs come from a human donor in good health. The CDR3 runs from the conserved cysteine through the conserved F or W. D genes are given only for firm matches. Rows give clone size only sometimes, using once, few, many, or a class for an expanded clone.

j_gene	d_gene	abundance	v_gene	CDR3aa	CDR3nt
TRBJ1-4	-	many	TRBV11-2	CASSDGARGGRKNEKLFF	TGTGCCAGCAGCGACGGGGCGCGGGGGGGAAGAAAGAATGAAAAACTGTTTTTT
TRBJ1-6	-	once	TRBV20-1	CSARSLTPESYNSPLHF	TGCAGTGCTAGATCCCTCACCCCTGAATCCTATAATTCACCCCTCCACTTT
TRBJ2-2	-	many	TRBV6-1	CASSAYRTPNTGELFF	TGTGCCAGCAGTGCCTACAGGACCCCAAACACCGGGGAGCTGTTTTTT
TRBJ1-2	-	-	TRBV10-3	CHSSPYIGTNYGYTF	TGTCACAGCAGTCCTTATATCGGGACTAACTATGGCTACACCTTC
TRBJ1-5	-	-	TRBV19	CASSMAGLPHQPQHF	TGTGCCAGTAGTATGGCGGGCTTACCGCATCAGCCCCAGCATTTT
TRBJ1-1	TRBD1	-	TRBV28	CASSQHGTAGTEAFF	TGTGCCAGCAGTCAACACGGGACAGCGGGGACTGAAGCTTTCTTT
TRBJ1-1	-	-	TRBV20-1	CSAPYFTEAFF	TGCAGTGCTCCTTATTTCACTGAAGCTTTCTTT
TRBJ2-5	TRBD1	-	TRBV10-3	CAISEPLSGTGKVGETQYF	TGTGCCATCAGTGAGCCTCTCTCCGGGACAGGGAAGGTTGGGGAGACCCAGTACTTC
TRBJ2-1	-	-	TRBV20-1	CSATDTYNEQFF	TGCAGTGCCACGGACACCTACAATGAGCAGTTCTTC
TRBJ1-1	-	many	TRBV4-1	CASSQGQMNTEAFF	TGCGCCAGCAGCCAAGGGCAGATGAACACTGAAGCTTTCTTT
TRBJ2-3	-	-	TRBV29-1	CSVGVIDTQYF	TGCAGCGTTGGGGTTATAGATACGCAGTATTTT
TRBJ1-6	-	-	TRBV5-1	CASSLEGSPSPLHF	TGCGCCAGCAGCTTGGAAGGATCTCCTTCACCCCTCCACTTT